These 30 T cell receptor beta chains share one sample of origin, sequenced in a study of CD8 T cells in Susac syndrome. Random hexamers were used to reverse transcribe the RNA input (about 0.45 to 1 ug). TCRdb fed the immunoSEQ multiplex PCR reads into MiXCR, producing one record per CDR3 protein. The sample lists 150,000 to 200,000 distinct CDR3 sequences, roughly 95% seen once, with approximately 0.1% in the top ten. The sequencing sample was made of CD4+ T cells from PBMCs. Every receptor here comes from a human donor with multiple sclerosis.

The chain is built from TRBV5-1 and TRBJ1-6; 7 bases fit TRBD1. The CDR3 loop spans 15 amino acids. With 2 bases clipped from V and 7 bases from J, the junction kept 6 bases outside the gene matches. CDR1 and CDR2 from the germline V gene are SGHRS and YFSETQ. The CDR3 loop reads CASSLQGTANSPLHF. The CDR3 bases are TGCGCCAGCAGCTTACAGGGGACAGCGAATTCACCCCTCCACTTT.

The chain couples TRBV20-1 to TRBJ1-2; 7 positions match TRBD1. V trimming: 5 bases; J trimming: 7 bases; junction bases outside the gene matches: 7. The CDR3 is made up of 12 amino acids. In germline, CDR1 is DFQATT, CDR2 SNEGSKA (reference sequence). CDR3 in amino acids: CSAPTGLSGYTF. CDR3 DNA: TGCAGTGCTCCGACAGGGTTATCTGGCTACACCTTC.

The J gene is TRBJ1-4, the V gene TRBV25-1; D is unclear. This CDR3 is built from 10 residues. Germline loops: CDR1 MGHDK, CDR2 SYGVNS. V was shortened by 7 bases and J by 13 bases, with 10 bases between the two germline ends. CDR3 bases: TGTGCCAGCAAGTCGGCTGGACTGTTTTTT. Protein sequence: CASKSAGLFF.

The J gene is TRBJ1-6, the V gene TRBV27; weak D call: TRBD1 (5 bases). Germline V lookup: CDR1 MNHEY, CDR2 SMNVEV (reference sequence). This CDR3 has 14 residues. Trimming took off 1 base at V and 8 bases at J, with 9 bases between the two ends. The CDR3 sequence is CASSLFVRDSPLHF. CDR3 in DNA: TGTGCCAGCAGTTTATTCGTCAGGGATTCACCCCTCCACTTT.

This chain uses TRBV29-1 with TRBJ2-2; TRBD2 is a possible D gene (6 bases). This CDR3 is 16 amino acids long. The germline V gene has CDR1 SQVTM and CDR2 ANQGSEA. V was pared by 4 bases and J by 2 bases, with 17 bases between. DNA of the CDR3: TGCAGCGTTGTTGTGTGGGGGGACTCTAACACCGGGGAGCTGTTTTTT. Encoded protein: CSVVVWGDSNTGELFF.

V and J are TRBV29-1 and TRBJ1-2; D is undetermined. The CDR3 runs to 12 residues. Germline loops: CDR1 SQVTM, CDR2 ANQGSEA. V lost 0 bases and J lost 9, with 11 bases in between. The CDR3 DNA is TGCAGCGTTGAAGATGGCTCAAGTCGCTACACCTTC. Translated: CSVEDGSSRYTF.

The rearrangement joins TRBV18 to TRBJ2-7; possibly TRBD1 for D (6 bases). Trimming shortened V by 2 bases and J by 0 bases, and 11 bases separated the two germline ends. Germline V gene lookup returns CDR1 KGHSH and CDR2 LQKENI. CDR3 length equals 15 residues. Written as DNA, the CDR3 is TGTGCCAGCTCACCAATCCCAGGGGCCTCCTACGAGCAGTACTTC. Translation gives CASSPIPGASYEQYF.

The genes are TRBV12-3 or TRBV12-4 and TRBJ2-2; D not resolved. The CDR3 sequence is 12 residues long. The V gene lost 5 bases and the J gene lost 3 bases, with 4 bases spanning the gap. The CDR3 loop reads CASSRDTGELFF. The CDR3 region has the DNA TGTGCCAGCAGTCGGGACACCGGGGAGCTGTTTTTT.

The chain combines TRBV19 with TRBJ2-2; D not resolved. Germline CDR1 and CDR2: LNHDA and SQIVND (reference sequence). V lost 6 bases and J lost 2, with 7 bases in between. The CDR3 is 13 residues long. CDR3 in amino acids: CASRQINTGELFF. The CDR3 DNA sequence: TGTGCCAGTAGACAAATAAACACCGGGGAGCTGTTTTTT.

The chain carries TRBV19 and TRBJ2-7, with 9 bases that match TRBD2. V dropped 6 bases and J dropped 2; count of bases not matched to a gene: 14. The CDR3 has 17 residues. Germline V gene sequence: CDR1 LNHDA, CDR2 SQIVND (reference sequence). The CDR3 nucleotides read TGTGCCAGTAGCCCGGGGATAGCGGGGGTATCTACCTACGAGCAGTACTTC. Translating it yields CASSPGIAGVSTYEQYF.

The V gene is TRBV7-9, the J gene TRBJ2-3; a possible D gene is TRBD1 (7 bases). The V gene lost 5 bases and the J gene lost 2 bases, with 26 bases spanning the gap. Germline assignment: CDR1 SEHNR and CDR2 FQNEAQ (reference sequence). This CDR3 spans 19 amino acids. The CDR3 coding sequence is TGTGCCAGCAGCCACCGCGGGACAGTTGTCGGATCGTACACAGATACGCAGTATTTT. Its protein product is CASSHRGTVVGSYTDTQYF.

The count of this clonotype is one. This chain uses TRBV19 with TRBJ1-2, with TRBD1 identical over 7 bases. Germline loops: CDR1 LNHDA, CDR2 SQIVND (reference sequence). The CDR3 contains 16 residues. Trimming cost V 5 bases and J 2 bases; bases outside gene matches: 11. The CDR3 DNA follows: TGTGCCAGTAGTGTGACCGGGACAGCTACAAACTATGGCTACACCTTC. Residues: CASSVTGTATNYGYTF.

V usage is TRBV3-1 and J usage is TRBJ2-4; TRBD1 aligns across 11 bases. The CDR3 consists of 14 residues. J lost 8 bases, V lost 5 bases, and 5 bases had no gene match. Germline-derived CDR1 and CDR2 are LGHDT and YNNKEL (reference sequence). CDR3 protein: CASSSMGQGDIQYF. In nucleotides, the CDR3 is TGTGCCAGCAGCTCGATGGGACAGGGGGACATTCAGTACTTC.

The chain links TRBV19 to TRBJ2-3; possibly TRBD1 for D (5 bases). Per the germline V gene, CDR1 is LNHDA and CDR2 is SQIVND (reference sequence). V lost 6 bases and J lost 0, with 10 bases in between. The CDR3 has 14 residues. CDR3 DNA: TGTGCCAGTAGGAGGACAACTAGCACAGATACGCAGTATTTT. It is translated as CASRRTTSTDTQYF.

The chain links TRBV6-5 to TRBJ2-3; D not certain. The CDR3 is made up of 14 amino acids. V lost 5 bases and J 1 base, leaving 10 bases between the germline ends. Per germline, CDR1 MNHEY and CDR2 SVGAGI. The CDR3 sequence is CASSPLIGTDTQYF. CDR3 bases: TGTGCCAGCAGTCCCCTGATCGGCACAGATACGCAGTATTTT.

This sequence joins TRBV6-2 or TRBV6-3 and TRBJ2-6; no firm D call. Germline V gene data show CDR1 as MNHEY and CDR2 as SVGEGT. The CDR3 sequence is 19 residues long. V was shortened by 0 bases and J by 4 bases, with 19 bases between the two germline ends. The CDR3 DNA reads as TGTGCCAGCAGTTACTCCCTCTTGACACCCTCAGGAGGGGCCAACGTCCTGACTTTC. Protein product: CASSYSLLTPSGGANVLTF.

This clonotype came up once. The chain combines TRBV3-1 with TRBJ2-1, with unresolved D. CDR1 is LGHDT, CDR2 YNNKEL, per germline (reference sequence). The CDR3 runs to 13 residues. Trimming left V 2 bases short and J 3 bases short, with 5 bases between. CDR3 nucleotide sequence: TGTGCCAGCAGCCAATCCGGCTACAATGAGCAGTTCTTC. It is translated as CASSQSGYNEQFF.

V is TRBV9 and J is TRBJ2-4; 7 nucleotides agree with TRBD1. The CDR3 extends over 15 amino acids. After removal of 3 bases from V and 5 bases from J, the junction contained 8 bases not matched to a gene. CDR1 and CDR2 from the germline V gene are SGDLS and YYNGEE. CDR3 DNA: TGTGCCAGCAGCGCCCTAGGGGGCTCCGAAAACATTCAGTACTTC. Its protein product is CASSALGGSENIQYF. The whole variable domain, remainder taken from reference TRBV9 and TRBJ2-4, is DSGVTQTPKHLITATGQRVTLRCSPRSGDLSVYWYQQSLDQGLQFLIQYYNGEERAKGNILERFSAQQFPDLHSELNLSSLELGDSALYFCASSALGGSENIQYFGAGTRLSVL.

The chain uses TRBV6-5 and TRBJ2-7, with 9 nucleotides matching TRBD1. The germline V gene has CDR1 MNHEY and CDR2 SVGAGI. This CDR3 comprises 12 residues. J gave up 6 bases and V 6 bases, and 3 bases lay outside the gene matches. Here the CDR3 reads CASRRTGAEQYF. The CDR3, as DNA: TGTGCCAGCAGACGGACAGGGGCCGAGCAGTACTTC.

The genes are TRBV20-1 and TRBJ2-3; 8 nucleotides agree with TRBD1. CDR3 length equals 15 residues. Germline lookup yields CDR1 DFQATT and CDR2 SNEGSKA (reference sequence). The V segment lost 5 bases and the J segment 1 base; nucleotides outside the gene matches: 8. Here the CDR3 DNA reads TGCAGTGCTGGGCCCGGGACAGGCGGCACAGATACGCAGTATTTT. This codes for CSAGPGTGGTDTQYF.

This chain joins TRBV30 and TRBJ1-2; the D gene is possibly TRBD1 (5 bases). The germline gives CDR1 GTSNPN, CDR2 SVGIG (reference sequence). This CDR3 has 16 residues. Trimming cost V 5 bases and J 7 bases, with 26 bases left between them. The CDR3 region has the DNA TGTGCCTGGGGGGGATTATCGGCTCTCGGGATTGGTGGCTACACCTTC. Protein product: CAWGGLSALGIGGYTF.

The rearrangement links TRBV3-1 to TRBJ1-1; D possibly corresponds to TRBD1 (6 bases). CDR3 length equals 13 residues. The V and J ends lost 1 base and 8 bases respectively, with 11 bases between them. The germline V gene encodes CDR1 LGHDT and CDR2 YNNKEL (reference sequence). Here the CDR3 reads CASSQGAGAEAFF. The CDR3 nucleotides read TGTGCCAGCAGCCAAGGAGCGGGGGCCGAAGCTTTCTTT.

This chain joins TRBV20-1 and TRBJ2-4, with unresolved D. Deletions cut 0 bases from V and 4 bases from J, with 10 bases between. CDR3 length equals 14 residues. Germline V gives CDR1 DFQATT, CDR2 SNEGSKA (reference sequence). The CDR3 loop is CSARDRVRKNIQYF. The CDR3 DNA reads as TGCAGTGCTAGAGATCGGGTCAGAAAAAACATTCAGTACTTC.

J is TRBJ1-5 and V is TRBV9; D gene ambiguous. Trimming left V 0 bases short and J 7 bases short, with 8 bases between. Per germline, CDR1 SGDLS and CDR2 YYNGEE. There are 13 residues in the CDR3. CDR3: CASSVAQGQPQHF. Written as DNA, the CDR3 is TGTGCCAGCAGCGTAGCACAAGGGCAGCCCCAGCATTTT.

J is TRBJ2-2 and V is TRBV18; D ambiguous. V was shortened by 2 bases and J by 7 bases, with 14 bases between the two germline ends. The CDR3 spans 15 residues. From germline, CDR1 is KGHSH and CDR2 LQKENI. The CDR3: CASSPVVARSGELFF. CDR3 nucleotides: TGTGCCAGCTCACCAGTTGTGGCTAGAAGCGGGGAGCTGTTTTTT.

This chain uses TRBV7-9 with TRBJ1-4, with TRBD1 identical over 9 bases. Looked up from germline, CDR1 is SEHNR and CDR2 is FQNEAQ (reference sequence). V gave up 3 bases and J gave up 8 bases; unmatched junction bases: 7. The CDR3 is 15 amino acids. CDR3 in amino acids: CASSFNTGGGEKLFF. The CDR3 DNA reads as TGTGCCAGCAGCTTCAACACAGGGGGCGGGGAAAAACTGTTTTTT.

The chain uses TRBV7-9 and TRBJ1-1; D is unresolved. The CDR3 totals 13 residues. Trimming shortened V by 5 bases and J by 3 bases, and 10 bases separated the two germline ends. The germline V gene has CDR1 SEHNR and CDR2 FQNEAQ (reference sequence). DNA of the CDR3: TGTGCCAGCAGCACTCAGGAAGACACTGAAGCTTTCTTT. This gives the protein CASSTQEDTEAFF.

J is TRBJ1-5 and V is TRBV7-2; 7 bases are shared with TRBD1. The V gene end was trimmed by 8 bases and the J gene end by 3 bases; junction bases not matched to a gene: 10. From germline, CDR1 is SGHTA and CDR2 FQGNSA. The CDR3 is made up of 15 amino acids. Here the CDR3 reads CASARQTGNNQPQHF. The CDR3 DNA follows: TGTGCCAGCGCTCGACAGACAGGGAACAATCAGCCCCAGCATTTT.

This chain uses TRBV12-3 or TRBV12-4 with TRBJ2-5; D remains unclear. The CDR3 contains 15 residues. Trimming removed 6 bases from V and 2 bases from J, with 16 bases in between. The CDR3 reads CASSPGRGDQETQYF. In DNA, the CDR3 is TGTGCCAGCAGCCCTGGGCGTGGGGATCAAGAGACCCAGTACTTC.

This chain connects TRBV19 to TRBJ2-6; the D is unclear. Germline V gives CDR1 LNHDA, CDR2 SQIVND (reference sequence). This CDR3 has 16 residues. Trimming stripped 0 bases from V and 2 bases from J, with 8 bases between. The CDR3 region has the DNA TGTGCCAGTAGTATAGATACACCGCCTGGGGCCAACGTCCTGACTTTC. Its protein product is CASSIDTPPGANVLTF.